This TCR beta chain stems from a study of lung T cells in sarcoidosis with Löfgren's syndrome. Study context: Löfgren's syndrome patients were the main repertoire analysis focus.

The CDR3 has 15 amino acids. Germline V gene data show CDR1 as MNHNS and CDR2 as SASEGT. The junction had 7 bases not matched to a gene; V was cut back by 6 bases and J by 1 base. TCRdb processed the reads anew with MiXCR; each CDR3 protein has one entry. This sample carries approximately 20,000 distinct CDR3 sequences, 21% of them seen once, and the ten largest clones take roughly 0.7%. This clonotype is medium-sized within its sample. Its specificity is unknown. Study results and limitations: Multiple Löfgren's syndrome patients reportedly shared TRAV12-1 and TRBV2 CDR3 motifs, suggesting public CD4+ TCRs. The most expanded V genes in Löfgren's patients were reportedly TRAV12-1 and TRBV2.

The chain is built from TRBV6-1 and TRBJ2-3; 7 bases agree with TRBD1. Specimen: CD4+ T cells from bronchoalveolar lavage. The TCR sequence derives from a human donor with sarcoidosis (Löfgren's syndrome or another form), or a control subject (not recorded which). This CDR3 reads CASSGSTGRTDTQYF. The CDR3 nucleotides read TGTGCCAGCAGCGGATCGACAGGGCGCACAGATACGCAGTATTTT.